This T cell receptor beta chain emerged from a study of blood T cells in healthy people across ages. General study results and limits: In long-lived donors, naive CD4+ cell counts and diversity exceeded those of aged donors. Reliance upon unsorted PBMCs precluded definitive naive versus antigen-experienced comparison. Correlation between TCR beta diversity and naive T cell percentage was strong.

The use of a sample-barcoded 5' primer and a J-beta primer mix characterized a second PCR of about 7 to 12 cycles. CDR3-containing paired-end reads numbered at least 2.5 million in each sample. TCRdb reprocessed the 5' RACE reads with MiXCR, giving one entry per CDR3 protein. The table shows 850,000 to 1,300,000 distinct CDR3 sequences, with 40% to 50% occurring only once. Germline CDR1 reads KGHDR; CDR2 reads SFDVKD. The CDR3 has 15 amino acids. Trimming stripped 9 bases from V and 6 bases from J, with 20 bases between. Regarding this clonotype: The antigen is not known.

Input material: blood. V usage is TRBV24-1 and J usage is TRBJ2-1; D gene unclear. This clonotype was sampled from a woman between 55 and 75 years old in good health. CDR3 loop: CATGPPGIDSNEQFF. The CDR3 DNA sequence: TGTGCCACCGGCCCCCCAGGAATCGATTCCAATGAGCAGTTCTTC.